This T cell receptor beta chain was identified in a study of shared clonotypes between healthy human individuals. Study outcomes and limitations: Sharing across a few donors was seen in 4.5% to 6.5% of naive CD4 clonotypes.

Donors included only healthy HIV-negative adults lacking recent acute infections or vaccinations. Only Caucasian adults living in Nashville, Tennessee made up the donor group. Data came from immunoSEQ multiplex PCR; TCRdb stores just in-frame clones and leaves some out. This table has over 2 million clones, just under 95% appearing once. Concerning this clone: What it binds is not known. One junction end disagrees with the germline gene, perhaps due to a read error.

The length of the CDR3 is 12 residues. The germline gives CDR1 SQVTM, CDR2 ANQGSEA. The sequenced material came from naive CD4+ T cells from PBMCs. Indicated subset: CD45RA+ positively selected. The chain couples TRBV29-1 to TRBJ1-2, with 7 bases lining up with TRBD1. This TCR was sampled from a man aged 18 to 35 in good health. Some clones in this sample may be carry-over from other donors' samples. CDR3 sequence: CSVVTGAHPSPF. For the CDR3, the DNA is TGCAGCGTGGTAACAGGGGCCCACCCCTCGCCCTTC.